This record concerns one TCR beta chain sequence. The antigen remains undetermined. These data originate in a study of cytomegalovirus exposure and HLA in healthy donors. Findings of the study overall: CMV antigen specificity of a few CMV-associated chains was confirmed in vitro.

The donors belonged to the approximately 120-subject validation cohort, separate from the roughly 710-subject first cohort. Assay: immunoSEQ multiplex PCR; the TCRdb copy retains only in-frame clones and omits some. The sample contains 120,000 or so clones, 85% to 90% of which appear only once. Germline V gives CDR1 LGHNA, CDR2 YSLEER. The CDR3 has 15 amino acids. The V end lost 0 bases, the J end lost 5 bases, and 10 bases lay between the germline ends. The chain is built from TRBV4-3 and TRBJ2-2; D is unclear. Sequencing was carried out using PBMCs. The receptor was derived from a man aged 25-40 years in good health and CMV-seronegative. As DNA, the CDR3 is TGCGCCAGCAGCCAAGAACGTGGGCTTACCGGGGAGCTGTTTTTT. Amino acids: CASSQERGLTGELFF.